These 20 T cell receptor beta chains came from one sample sequenced in a study of a mutant IDH1 vaccine in newly diagnosed glioma. For these TCRs, the target antigens are not known. TCRdb's table, derived via immunoSEQ multiplex PCR, lists solely in-frame clones and lacks some. The data contain 110,000 or so clones, 90% of them singletons. Time point reported: week 11, during vaccination. Each dose of the vaccine consisted of 300 ug of mutant IDH1 20-mer peptide, with topical imiquimod. Sequencing used PBMCs, obtained from a glioma patient whose treatment included an IDH1 peptide vaccine. The receptors come from a woman aged 45-65 years with glioma.

The chain uses TRBV5-3 and TRBJ2-2, with D possibly TRBD1 on 6 matching bases. TRBV5-3 is sorted into the ORF group, with uncertain function. V lost 8 bases and J lost 2, with 13 bases in between. CDR3 length equals 14 residues. The chain's CDR3 is CASSLGTNTGELFF. The CDR3 nucleotides are TGTGCCAGCAGCCTCGGGACAAACACCGGGGAGCTGTTTTTT.

This sequence joins TRBV18 and TRBJ2-2; 12 bases match TRBD2. This CDR3 has 16 amino acids. Germline CDR1 and CDR2: KGHSH and LQKENI. V was clipped by 6 bases and J by 6 bases; unmatched bases: 8. The CDR3 nucleotides read TGTGCCAGCTCTCCCTGGACTAGCGGGATTTCCGGGGAGCTGTTTTTT. Amino acids: CASSPWTSGISGELFF.

The chain carries TRBV7-9 and TRBJ2-1; D unresolved. Per germline, CDR1 SEHNR and CDR2 FQNEAQ (reference sequence). The CDR3 is 11 residues long. Trimming stripped 5 bases from V and 10 bases from J, with 9 bases between. CDR3 bases: TGTGCCAGCAGCCGCCTAGGGGAGCAGTTCTTC. As protein: CASSRLGEQFF.

The chain couples TRBV9 to TRBJ1-2; a possible D gene is TRBD1 (5 bases). The germline V and J ends were trimmed by 0 bases and 3 bases, with 15 bases remaining between them. The CDR3 contains 16 residues. CDR1 SGDLS and CDR2 YYNGEE come from the germline V gene. DNA for the CDR3: TGTGCCAGCAGCGTAGCTACAGGCAGGGCGGACTATGGCTACACCTTC. It is translated as CASSVATGRADYGYTF.

The chain employs TRBV5-1 and TRBJ2-7; D is perhaps TRBD1 or TRBD2 (6 bases each). Per germline, CDR1 SGHRS and CDR2 YFSETQ. Between the trimmed V and J ends, which lost 4 bases and 5 bases, there was a span of 19 bases. This CDR3 region has 15 residues. CDR3 in DNA: TGCGCCAGCAGCCCCATGCGAGGGGGAGGAAACGAGCAGTACTTC. Translated: CASSPMRGGGNEQYF.

This rearrangement joins TRBV2 to TRBJ2-2; unclear D gene. Germline CDR1 is SNHLY and CDR2 is FYNNEI. With 2 bases removed from V and 5 bases from J, the gap between germline ends came to 0 bases. This CDR3 contains 11 residues. The CDR3 bases are TGTGCCAGCAGTGAAACCGGGGAGCTGTTTTTT. As protein: CASSETGELFF.

The chain has TRBV14 and TRBJ1-4; unclear D gene. The CDR3 runs 18 residues. V gave up 1 base and J gave up 0 bases, with 15 bases separating them. Germline V gives CDR1 SGHDN, CDR2 FVKESK. CDR3 loop: CASSQGFPGLPTNEKLFF. Written as DNA, the CDR3 is TGTGCCAGCAGCCAAGGATTTCCGGGGTTACCAACTAATGAAAAACTGTTTTTT.

This chain joins TRBV11-2 and TRBJ2-7; D is unresolved. Trimming took off 5 bases at V and 0 bases at J, with 20 bases between the two ends. Germline CDR1 and CDR2: SGHAT and FQNNGV. CDR3 length: 17 residues. The CDR3 sequence: CASSPSSIVTSSYEQYF. The CDR3 DNA is TGTGCCAGCAGCCCGTCGTCAATTGTCACAAGCTCCTACGAGCAGTACTTC. The whole variable domain, filled in from reference TRBV11-2 and TRBJ2-7, reads EAGVAQSPRYKIIEKRQSVAFWCNPISGHATLYWYQQILGQGPKLLIQFQNNGVVDDSQLPKDRFSAERLKGVDSTLKIQPAKLEDSAVYLCASSPSSIVTSSYEQYFGPGTRLTVT.

The chain carries TRBV7-9 and TRBJ2-7; D call uncertain. The CDR3 length is 12 residues. The V gene's germline CDR1 is SEHNR and CDR2 FQNEAQ (reference sequence). V gave up 1 base and J gave up 5 bases, with 6 bases separating them. The CDR3 sequence is CASSLVPNEQYF. In DNA form, the CDR3 reads TGTGCCAGCAGCTTAGTGCCAAACGAGCAGTACTTC.

CDR3: CASSLDRSQETQYF. The DNA of the CDR3 is TGTGCCAGCAGCCTAGACAGGTCCCAAGAGACCCAGTACTTC. This chain uses TRBV5-6 with TRBJ2-5; possibly TRBD1 for D (6 bases). The germline V and J ends were trimmed by 4 bases and 1 base, with 11 bases remaining between them. The germline CDR1 and CDR2 sequences are SGHDT and YYEEEE. The CDR3 runs to 14 residues.

The DNA of the CDR3 is TGTGCCAGCAGCCGGACTGTGGGTATGGATTCACCCCTCCACTTT. This translates into CASSRTVGMDSPLHF. The rearrangement joins TRBV11-2 to TRBJ1-6; D ambiguous. The CDR3 runs to 15 residues. Germline values: CDR1 SGHAT, CDR2 FQNNGV. The germline V and J ends were trimmed by 5 bases and 8 bases, with 16 bases remaining between them.

The chain combines TRBV19 with TRBJ2-1, with 8 bases identical to TRBD2. There are 15 residues in the CDR3. The V gene's germline CDR1 is LNHDA and CDR2 SQIVND (reference sequence). The V gene end was trimmed by 7 bases and the J gene end by 7 bases; junction bases not matched to a gene: 12. The CDR3 protein is CASTPYAGGGNEQFF. The CDR3 bases are TGTGCCAGTACCCCATATGCGGGAGGAGGGAATGAGCAGTTCTTC.

The chain links TRBV30 to TRBJ2-7; TRBD1 aligns across 8 bases. Per germline, CDR1 GTSNPN and CDR2 SVGIG (reference sequence). The CDR3 is 13 amino acids. The V segment lost 0 bases and the J segment 5 bases; nucleotides outside the gene matches: 3. CDR3 bases: TGTGCCTGGAGTGTTGAGACAGGGGACGAGCAGTACTTC. As protein: CAWSVETGDEQYF.

This clone was picked up one time. The chain is built from TRBV6-5 and TRBJ1-4; D might be TRBD1 (6 bases). V lost 3 bases, J lost 7 bases, and 12 bases lay in between. The CDR3 length is 14 residues. Germline V gene sequence: CDR1 MNHEY, CDR2 SVGAGI. The CDR3 is CASSYGGQGEKLFF. The CDR3 bases are TGTGCCAGCAGTTATGGGGGCCAGGGTGAAAAACTGTTTTTT.

In its sample, this clone was seen once. The CDR3 sequence is CASGLVAGIQKNIQYF. Here the CDR3 DNA reads TGTGCTAGTGGTTTAGTAGCGGGCATACAGAAAAACATTCAGTACTTC. The chain uses TRBV12-5 and TRBJ2-4, with 7 bases matching TRBD2. This CDR3 spans 16 amino acids. Per the germline V gene, CDR1 is LGHNT and CDR2 is FRNRAP. V shed 3 bases and J 4 bases; nucleotides not matched to a gene: 9.

This chain connects TRBV18 to TRBJ1-5, with D possibly matching TRBD1 (5 bases). Trimming took off 3 bases at V and 0 bases at J, with 9 bases between the two ends. CDR3 length: 15 residues. CDR1 KGHSH and CDR2 LQKENI come from the germline V gene. This CDR3 reads CASSPRGDSNQPQHF. The CDR3 DNA sequence: TGTGCCAGCTCACCCCGGGGGGATAGCAATCAGCCCCAGCATTTT.

This sequence joins TRBV7-3 and TRBJ2-2; TRBD2 might be the D (5 bases). Per the germline V gene, CDR1 is SGHTA and CDR2 is FQGTGA. This CDR3 comprises 15 residues. Deletions cut 3 bases from V and 6 bases from J, with 14 bases between. Here the CDR3 reads CASSFRGRGSGELFF. The DNA of the CDR3 is TGTGCCAGCAGCTTCCGTGGGAGAGGGTCCGGGGAGCTGTTTTTT.

This clone has just one count. The CDR3 is CASSTQAGGTEAFF. The CDR3 nucleotides are TGTGCCAGTAGTACGCAGGCCGGAGGCACTGAAGCTTTCTTT. The J gene is TRBJ1-1, the V gene TRBV19, with D unresolved. Germline CDR1 is LNHDA and CDR2 is SQIVND (reference sequence). Trimming took 4 bases from V and 4 from J, leaving 13 bases between them. The length of the CDR3 is 14 residues.

This chain connects TRBV19 to TRBJ2-1, with a tentative D call TRBD2 (6 bases). V was clipped by 5 bases and J by 3 bases, with 14 bases between them. CDR3 length: 15 amino acids. The germline V gene has CDR1 LNHDA and CDR2 SQIVND (reference sequence). CDR3 in amino acids: CASSASVRDYNEQFF. The CDR3 bases are TGTGCCAGTAGTGCTAGCGTTAGAGACTACAATGAGCAGTTCTTC.

The gene calls are TRBV2 and TRBJ2-7; 8 bases map to TRBD2. With 7 bases clipped from V and 3 bases from J, the junction kept 26 bases outside the gene matches. CDR1 is SNHLY, CDR2 FYNNEI, per germline. The CDR3 is 20 residues long. The CDR3 DNA reads TGTGCCAGCACCTCTCCCCAGGAGCGGGAGAATGTTTGGATCGGCTACGAGCAGTACTTC. Its protein is CASTSPQERENVWIGYEQYF.